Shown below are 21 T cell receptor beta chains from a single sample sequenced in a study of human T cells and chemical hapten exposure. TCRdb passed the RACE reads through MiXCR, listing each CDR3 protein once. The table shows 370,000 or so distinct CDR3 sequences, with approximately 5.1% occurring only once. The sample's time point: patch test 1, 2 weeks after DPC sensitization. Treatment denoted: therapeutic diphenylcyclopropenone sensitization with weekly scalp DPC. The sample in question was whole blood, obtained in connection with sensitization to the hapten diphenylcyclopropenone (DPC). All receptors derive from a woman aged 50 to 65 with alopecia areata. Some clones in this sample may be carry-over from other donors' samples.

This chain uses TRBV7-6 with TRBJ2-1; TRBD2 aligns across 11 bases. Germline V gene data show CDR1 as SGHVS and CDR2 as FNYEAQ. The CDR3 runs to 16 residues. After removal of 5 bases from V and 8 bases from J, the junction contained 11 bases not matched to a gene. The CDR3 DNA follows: TGTGCCAGCAGCCCCTTCCGGCTAGCGGGAGGAGATGAGCAGTTCTTC. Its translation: CASSPFRLAGGDEQFF.

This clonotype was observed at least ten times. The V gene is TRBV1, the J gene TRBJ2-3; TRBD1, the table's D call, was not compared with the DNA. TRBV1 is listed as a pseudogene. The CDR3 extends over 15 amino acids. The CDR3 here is CTSSQRRLDEDTQYF. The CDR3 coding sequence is TGCACCAGCAGCCAGCGCCGGTTGGACGAAGATACGCAGTATTTT.

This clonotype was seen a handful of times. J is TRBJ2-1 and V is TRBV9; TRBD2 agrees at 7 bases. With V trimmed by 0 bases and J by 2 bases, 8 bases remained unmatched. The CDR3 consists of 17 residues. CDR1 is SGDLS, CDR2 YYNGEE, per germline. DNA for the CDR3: TGTGCCAGCAGCGTAGGGCCCGTACTAGCGCCCTACAATGAGCAGTTCTTC. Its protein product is CASSVGPVLAPYNEQFF.

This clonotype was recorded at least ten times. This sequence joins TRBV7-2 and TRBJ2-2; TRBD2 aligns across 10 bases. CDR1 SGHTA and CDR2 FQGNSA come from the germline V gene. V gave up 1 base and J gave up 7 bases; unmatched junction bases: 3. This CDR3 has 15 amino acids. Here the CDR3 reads CASSLVAGGGGELFF. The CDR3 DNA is TGTGCCAGCAGCTTAGTAGCGGGGGGCGGCGGGGAGCTGTTTTTT.

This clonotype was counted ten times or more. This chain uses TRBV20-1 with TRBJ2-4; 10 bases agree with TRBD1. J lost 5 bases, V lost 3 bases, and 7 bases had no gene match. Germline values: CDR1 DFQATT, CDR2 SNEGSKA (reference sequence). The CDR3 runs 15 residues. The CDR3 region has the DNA TGCAGTGCTAGGGACCGGGACAGGGGCGAAAACATTCAGTACTTC. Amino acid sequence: CSARDRDRGENIQYF.

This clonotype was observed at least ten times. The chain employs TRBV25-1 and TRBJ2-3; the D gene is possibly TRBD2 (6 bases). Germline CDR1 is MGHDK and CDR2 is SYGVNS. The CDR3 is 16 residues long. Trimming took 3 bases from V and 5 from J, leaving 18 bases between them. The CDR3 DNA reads TGTGCCAGCAGTGATGGGACTCTTCAACGGGGAGATACGCAGTATTTT. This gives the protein CASSDGTLQRGDTQYF.

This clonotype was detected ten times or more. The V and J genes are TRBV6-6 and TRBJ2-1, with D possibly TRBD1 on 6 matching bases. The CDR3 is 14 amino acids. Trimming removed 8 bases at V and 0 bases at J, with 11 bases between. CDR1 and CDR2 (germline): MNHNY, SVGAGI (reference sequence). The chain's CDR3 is CASSNRASYNEQFF. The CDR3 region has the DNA TGTGCCAGCTCTAACAGGGCCTCCTACAATGAGCAGTTCTTC.

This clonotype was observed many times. The CDR3 DNA follows: TGTGCCAGCAGCTCCCGAACAGGGCAGTACTTC. Residues: CASSSRTGQYF. The V call is TRBV12-3 or TRBV12-4, the J call TRBJ2-7, with a tentative D call TRBD1 (5 bases). The CDR3 is 11 amino acids. V lost 6 bases, J lost 9 bases, and 12 bases lay in between.

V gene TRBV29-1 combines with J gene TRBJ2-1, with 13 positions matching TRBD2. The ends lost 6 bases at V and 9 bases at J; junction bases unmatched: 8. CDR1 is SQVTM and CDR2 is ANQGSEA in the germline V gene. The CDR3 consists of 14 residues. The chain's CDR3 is CSVTSGRASREQFF. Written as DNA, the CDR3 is TGCAGCGTAACTAGCGGGAGGGCGTCGCGTGAGCAGTTCTTC.

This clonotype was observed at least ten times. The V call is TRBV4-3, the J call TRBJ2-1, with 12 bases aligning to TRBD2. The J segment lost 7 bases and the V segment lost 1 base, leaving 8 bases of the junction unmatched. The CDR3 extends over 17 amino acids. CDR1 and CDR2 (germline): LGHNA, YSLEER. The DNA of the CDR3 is TGCGCCAGCAGCCAAGGGACTAGCGGGAACGGGGGGAATGAGCAGTTCTTC. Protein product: CASSQGTSGNGGNEQFF.

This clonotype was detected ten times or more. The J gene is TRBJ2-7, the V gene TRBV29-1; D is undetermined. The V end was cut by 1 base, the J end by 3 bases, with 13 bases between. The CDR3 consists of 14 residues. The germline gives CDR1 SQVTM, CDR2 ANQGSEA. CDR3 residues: CSVEAVGVSYEQYF. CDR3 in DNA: TGCAGCGTTGAAGCGGTTGGGGTCAGCTACGAGCAGTACTTC.

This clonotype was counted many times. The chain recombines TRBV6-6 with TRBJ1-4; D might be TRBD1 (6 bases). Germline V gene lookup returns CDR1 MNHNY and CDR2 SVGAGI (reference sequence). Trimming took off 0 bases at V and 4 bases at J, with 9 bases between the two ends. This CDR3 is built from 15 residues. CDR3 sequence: CASSYSTGLNEKLFF. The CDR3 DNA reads TGTGCCAGCAGTTACTCTACAGGGCTTAATGAAAAACTGTTTTTT.

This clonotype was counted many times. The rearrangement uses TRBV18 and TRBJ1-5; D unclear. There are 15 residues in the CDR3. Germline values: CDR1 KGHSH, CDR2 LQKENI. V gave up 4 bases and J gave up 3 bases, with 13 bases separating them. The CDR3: CASSQSGRNNQPQHF. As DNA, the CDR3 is TGTGCCAGCTCACAATCTGGGAGGAACAATCAGCCCCAGCATTTT.

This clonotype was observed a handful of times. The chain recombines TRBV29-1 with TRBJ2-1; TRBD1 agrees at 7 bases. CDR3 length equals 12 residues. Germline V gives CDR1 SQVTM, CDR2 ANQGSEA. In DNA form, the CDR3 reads TGCAGTTCTGGACAGGCCTACAATGAGCAGTTCTTC. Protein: CSSGQAYNEQFF.

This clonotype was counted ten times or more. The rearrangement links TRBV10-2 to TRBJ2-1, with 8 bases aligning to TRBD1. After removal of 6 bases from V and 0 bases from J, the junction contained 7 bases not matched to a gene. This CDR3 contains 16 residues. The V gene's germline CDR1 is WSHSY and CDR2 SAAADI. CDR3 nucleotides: TGCGCCAGCAGAGGACAGGGTGGGAGCTCCTACAATGAGCAGTTCTTC. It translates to CASRGQGGSSYNEQFF.

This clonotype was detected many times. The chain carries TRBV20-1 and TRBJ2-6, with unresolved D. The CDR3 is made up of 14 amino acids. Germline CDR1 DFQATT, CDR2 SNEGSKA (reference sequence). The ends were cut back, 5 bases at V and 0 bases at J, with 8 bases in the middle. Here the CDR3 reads CSAPVSSGANVLTF. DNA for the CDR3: TGCAGTGCTCCGGTTAGCTCTGGGGCCAACGTCCTGACTTTC.

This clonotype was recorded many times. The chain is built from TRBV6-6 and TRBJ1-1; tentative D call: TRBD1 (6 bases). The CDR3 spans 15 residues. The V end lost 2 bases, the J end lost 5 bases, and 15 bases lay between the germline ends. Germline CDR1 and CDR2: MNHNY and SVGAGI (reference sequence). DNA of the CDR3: TGTGCCAGCAGTTACGCGGGGATCGGGACAACTGAAGCTTTCTTT. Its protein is CASSYAGIGTTEAFF.

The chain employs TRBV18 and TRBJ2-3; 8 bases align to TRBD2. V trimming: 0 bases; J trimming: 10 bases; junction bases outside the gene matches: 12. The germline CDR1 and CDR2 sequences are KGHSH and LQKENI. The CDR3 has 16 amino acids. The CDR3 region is CASSPPRLGSGEAQYF. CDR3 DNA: TGTGCCAGCTCACCACCCCGGCTAGGTAGCGGGGAGGCGCAGTATTTT.

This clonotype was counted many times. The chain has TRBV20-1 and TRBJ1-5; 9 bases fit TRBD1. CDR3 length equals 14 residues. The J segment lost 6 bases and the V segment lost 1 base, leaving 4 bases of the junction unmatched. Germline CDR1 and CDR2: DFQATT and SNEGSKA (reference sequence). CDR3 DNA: TGCAGTGCTAGAGTTGTGACAGGGGGTCAGCCCCAGCATTTT. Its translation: CSARVVTGGQPQHF.

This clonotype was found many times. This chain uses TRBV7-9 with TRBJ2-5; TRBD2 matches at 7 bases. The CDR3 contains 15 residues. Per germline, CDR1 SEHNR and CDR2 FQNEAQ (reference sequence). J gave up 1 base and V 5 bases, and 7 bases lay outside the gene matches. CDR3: CASSPLSGGQETQYF. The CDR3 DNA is TGTGCCAGCAGCCCCTTGTCGGGGGGCCAAGAGACCCAGTACTTC.

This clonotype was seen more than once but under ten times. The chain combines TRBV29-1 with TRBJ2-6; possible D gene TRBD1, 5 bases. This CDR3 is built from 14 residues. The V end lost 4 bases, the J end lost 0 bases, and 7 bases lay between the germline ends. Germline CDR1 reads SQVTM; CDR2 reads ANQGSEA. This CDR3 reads CSVVDSSGANVLTF. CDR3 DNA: TGCAGCGTTGTAGACAGCTCTGGGGCCAACGTCCTGACTTTC.